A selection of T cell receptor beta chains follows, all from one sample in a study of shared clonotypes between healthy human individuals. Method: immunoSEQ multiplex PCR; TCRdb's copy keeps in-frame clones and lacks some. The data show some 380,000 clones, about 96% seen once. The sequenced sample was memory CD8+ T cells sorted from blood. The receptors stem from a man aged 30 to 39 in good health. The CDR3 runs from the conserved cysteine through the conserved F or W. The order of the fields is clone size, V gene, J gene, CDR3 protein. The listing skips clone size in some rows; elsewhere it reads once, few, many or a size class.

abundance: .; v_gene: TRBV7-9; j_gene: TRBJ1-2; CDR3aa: CASSLGTGGDGYTF
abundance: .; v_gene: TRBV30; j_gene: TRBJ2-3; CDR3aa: CAWGAGGPDTQYF
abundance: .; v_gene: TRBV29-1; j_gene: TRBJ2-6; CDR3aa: CSVLYRSSGANVLTF
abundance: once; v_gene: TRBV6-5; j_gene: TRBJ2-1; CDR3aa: CASSYSLAGGNEQFF
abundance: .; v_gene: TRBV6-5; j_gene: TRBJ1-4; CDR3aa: CASSTNRGGNEKLFF
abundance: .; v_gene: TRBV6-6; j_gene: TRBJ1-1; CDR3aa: CASRIPAGGSGAFF
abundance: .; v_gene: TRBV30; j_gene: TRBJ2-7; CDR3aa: CAWSPTSGQGGYEQYF
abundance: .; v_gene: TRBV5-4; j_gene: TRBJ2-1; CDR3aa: CASSLGGASYNEQFF
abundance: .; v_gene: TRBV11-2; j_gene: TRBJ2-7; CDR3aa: CASSFSGGGPRTYEQYF
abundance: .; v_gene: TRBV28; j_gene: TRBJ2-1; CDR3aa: CASSFPLAGVRSEQFF
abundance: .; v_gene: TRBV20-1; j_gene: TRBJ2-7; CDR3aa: CSARDRGEQYF
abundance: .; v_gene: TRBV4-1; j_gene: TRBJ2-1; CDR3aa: CASSQVQSLYNEQFF
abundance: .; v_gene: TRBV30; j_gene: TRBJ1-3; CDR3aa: CACNFRDRGNTIYF
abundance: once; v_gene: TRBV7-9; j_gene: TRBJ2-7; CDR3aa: CASGPVSYEQYF
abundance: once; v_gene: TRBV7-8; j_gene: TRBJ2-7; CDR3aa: CASSLVGKTLYEQYF
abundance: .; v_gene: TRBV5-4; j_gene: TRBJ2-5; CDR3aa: CASSLNDRLETQYF
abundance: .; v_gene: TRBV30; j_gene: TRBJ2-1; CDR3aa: CAWSWRGSSYNEQFF
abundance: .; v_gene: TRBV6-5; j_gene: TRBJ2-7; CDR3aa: CASSYRRTSGVEQYF
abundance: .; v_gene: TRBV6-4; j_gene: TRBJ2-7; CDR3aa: CASSESTGSPLYEQYF
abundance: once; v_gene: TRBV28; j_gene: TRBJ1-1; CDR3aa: CASSSRTGPLNTEAFF
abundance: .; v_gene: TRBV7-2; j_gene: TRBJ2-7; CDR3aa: CASSLDARGYEQYF
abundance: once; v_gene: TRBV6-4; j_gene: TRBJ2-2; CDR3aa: CASNQDRDGNTGELFF
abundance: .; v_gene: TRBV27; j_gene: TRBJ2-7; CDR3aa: CASAPGTSGTYEQYF
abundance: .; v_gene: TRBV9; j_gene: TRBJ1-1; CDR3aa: CASSPLTGNTEAFF
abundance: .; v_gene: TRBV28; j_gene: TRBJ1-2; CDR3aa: CASSFGQGVYGYTF
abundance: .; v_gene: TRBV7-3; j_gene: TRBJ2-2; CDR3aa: CASRQGNTGELFF
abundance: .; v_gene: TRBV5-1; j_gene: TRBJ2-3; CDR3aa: CASRLLATYTDTQYF
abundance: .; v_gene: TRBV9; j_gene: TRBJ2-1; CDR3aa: CASSAWDNEQFF
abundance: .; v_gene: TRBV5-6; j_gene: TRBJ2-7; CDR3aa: CASSAPWGEGSYEQYF
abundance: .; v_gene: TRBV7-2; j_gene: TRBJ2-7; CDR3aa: CASSLGTPYEQYF
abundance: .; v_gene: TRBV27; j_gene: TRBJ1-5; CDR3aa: CASRRTGVGMGRPQHF
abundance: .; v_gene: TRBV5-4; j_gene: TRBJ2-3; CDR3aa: CASSLGGTSTDTQYF
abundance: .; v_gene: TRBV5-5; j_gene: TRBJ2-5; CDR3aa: CASSLVGTAWSQETQYF
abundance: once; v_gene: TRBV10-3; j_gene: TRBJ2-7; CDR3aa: CAITPGQGNYEQYF